The 18 T cell receptor beta chains in this list originate from one sample, sequenced in a study of blood T cell repertoires in COVID-19. TCRdb's copy holds only in-frame clones and misses some; the assay was immunoSEQ multiplex PCR. This repertoire shows approximately 140,000 clones, around nine tenths found once; its top ten account for around 4.5%. Sequencing was done on a sample of peripheral blood. Receptors originate from a woman aged 35 to 49 with acute or convalescent COVID-19.

The chain couples TRBV27 to TRBJ2-5; 8 nucleotides align to TRBD2. V lost 1 base and J lost 5; bases outside the gene matches: 6. This CDR3 is built from 15 residues. Germline V gives CDR1 MNHEY, CDR2 SMNVEV (reference sequence). In nucleotides, the CDR3 is TGTGCCAGCAGTTTATACGGGGGGGTGGGGGAGACCCAGTACTTC. Encoded protein: CASSLYGGVGETQYF.

V and J are TRBV19 and TRBJ2-2, with 9 bases matching TRBD2. CDR1 and CDR2 (germline): LNHDA, SQIVND (reference sequence). This CDR3 is 15 amino acids long. V shed 7 bases, J shed 0 bases, and the junction held 3 bases outside the gene matches. CDR3 nucleotide sequence: TGTGCCAGTATCGGACTAGCGTCGAACACCGGGGAGCTGTTTTTT. Amino acid sequence: CASIGLASNTGELFF. The full variable domain, completed using reference TRBV19 and TRBJ2-2, is DGGITQSPKYLFRKEGQNVTLSCEQNLNHDAMYWYRQDPGQGLRLIYYSQIVNDFQKGDIAEGYSVSREKKESFPLTVTSAQKNPTAFYLCASIGLASNTGELFFGEGSRLTVL.

The rearrangement links TRBV27 to TRBJ1-1; D might be TRBD1 (6 bases). V was pared by 5 bases and J by 10 bases, with 14 bases between. Germline V gene data show CDR1 as MNHEY and CDR2 as SMNVEV (reference sequence). The CDR3 is made up of 12 amino acids. DNA for the CDR3: TGTGCCAGCAGTCCGGGGGGCCGCCGAGCTTTCTTT. Residues: CASSPGGRRAFF.

The rearrangement joins TRBV4-2 to TRBJ2-7, with D uncertain. This CDR3 spans 15 amino acids. V shed 0 bases and J shed 5 bases, with 14 bases lying between them. Germline CDR1 and CDR2: LGHNA and YNFKEQ. This CDR3 is CASSQDLRKQDEQYF. The CDR3 coding sequence is TGTGCCAGCAGCCAAGATCTCAGGAAGCAAGACGAGCAGTACTTC.

The chain employs TRBV6-5 and TRBJ1-1; D not resolved. CDR1 is MNHEY, CDR2 SVGAGI, per germline. CDR3 length: 15 amino acids. Between the trimmed V and J ends, which lost 6 bases and 1 base, there was a span of 15 bases. CDR3 coding DNA: TGTGCCAGCAGCCTCGACACCTTCGGGAACACTGAAGCTTTCTTT. Its protein is CASSLDTFGNTEAFF.

The genes are TRBV29-1 and TRBJ2-5, with 13 bases lining up with TRBD2. Germline V gene lookup returns CDR1 SQVTM and CDR2 ANQGSEA. The CDR3 runs to 19 residues. Trimming took 5 bases from V and 0 from J; bases not matched to a gene: 15. In nucleotides, the CDR3 is TGCAGCGTTCGGACTAGCGGGAGTTTCTTAGGGGTGTACCAAGAGACCCAGTACTTC. Translating gives CSVRTSGSFLGVYQETQYF.

The rearrangement joins TRBV28 to TRBJ1-3; 8 bases line up with TRBD1. Germline V CDR1 and CDR2: MDHEN, SYDVKM. The V segment lost 7 bases and the J segment 3 bases; nucleotides outside the gene matches: 8. The CDR3 spans 15 residues. CDR3 DNA: TGTGCCAGCACTCTCCAGGGGGCTCTTGGAAACACCATATATTTT. Translation: CASTLQGALGNTIYF.

This clone appeared once. CDR3 in DNA: TGTGCCAGCAGCTTGGCAGGGGGCTACTATGGCTACACCTTC. Translation gives CASSLAGGYYGYTF. This rearrangement joins TRBV5-8 to TRBJ1-2; 8 bases map to TRBD1. The CDR3 is made up of 14 amino acids. Trimming removed 0 bases from V and 3 bases from J; junction bases left unmatched: 1. Germline CDR1 reads SGHTS; CDR2 reads YDEGEE. Supplemented by reference TRBV5-8 and TRBJ1-2, the full variable domain reads EAGVTQSPTHLIKTRGQQATLRCSPISGHTSVYWYQQALGLGLQFLLWYDEGEERNRGNFPPRFSGRQFPNYSSELNVNALELEDSALYLCASSLAGGYYGYTFGSGTRLTVV.

The chain combines TRBV6-6 with TRBJ2-3; D might be TRBD2 (7 bases). This CDR3 comprises 15 residues. Trimming removed 2 bases at V and 4 bases at J, with 13 bases between. The germline CDR1 and CDR2 sequences are MNHNY and SVGAGI (reference sequence). The CDR3 sequence is CASSYGGAGADTQYF. The CDR3 DNA follows: TGTGCCAGCAGTTACGGGGGGGCCGGGGCAGATACGCAGTATTTT.

The gene calls are TRBV28 and TRBJ1-4; TRBD1 agrees at 10 bases. The CDR3 loop spans 14 amino acids. Germline V gives CDR1 MDHEN, CDR2 SYDVKM. V shed 8 bases, J shed 7 bases, and the junction held 7 bases outside the gene matches. In DNA form, the CDR3 reads TGTGCCAGCTGGGACAGGGGACATAGTGAAAAACTGTTTTTT. It translates to CASWDRGHSEKLFF.

This clone occurred once. The chain recombines TRBV10-3 with TRBJ1-4; D is perhaps TRBD1 (6 bases). V gave up 6 bases and J gave up 5 bases, with 10 bases separating them. The CDR3 has 13 amino acids. Germline CDR1 ENHRY, CDR2 SYGVKD. As DNA, the CDR3 is TGTGCCATCAGAGGGACATCGAATGAAAAACTGTTTTTT. Residues: CAIRGTSNEKLFF.

The chain links TRBV28 to TRBJ1-1, with 7 bases fitting TRBD1. This CDR3 spans 14 amino acids. The germline V gene has CDR1 MDHEN and CDR2 SYDVKM. V gave up 6 bases and J gave up 1 base; unmatched junction bases: 5. CDR3 in amino acids: CASSATGRNTEAFF. The CDR3 DNA is TGTGCCAGCAGCGCGACAGGGCGGAACACTGAAGCTTTCTTT.

The chain couples TRBV18 to TRBJ2-2, with a possible D match to TRBD2 (5 bases). Germline V gene lookup returns CDR1 KGHSH and CDR2 LQKENI. V lost 2 bases and J lost 4, with 17 bases in between. The CDR3 is 17 amino acids. The CDR3 region is CASSPRLVAGSTGELFF. The DNA of the CDR3 is TGTGCCAGCTCACCAAGGTTGGTGGCGGGCAGCACCGGGGAGCTGTTTTTT.

V gene TRBV9 combines with J gene TRBJ2-3, with 10 positions matching TRBD2. This CDR3 contains 15 residues. Germline CDR1 and CDR2: SGDLS and YYNGEE. V dropped 4 bases and J dropped 2; count of bases not matched to a gene: 4. CDR3 region: CASSFSGGYTDTQYF. For the CDR3, the DNA is TGTGCCAGCAGCTTTAGCGGGGGGTACACAGATACGCAGTATTTT.

This clone was seen once. The gene calls are TRBV18 and TRBJ1-1; D gene unclear. The germline V gene encodes CDR1 KGHSH and CDR2 LQKENI. The CDR3 length is 15 residues. Trimming stripped 0 bases from V and 5 bases from J, with 13 bases between. CDR3 sequence reads: CASSPPGGGGTEAFF. The DNA of the CDR3 is TGTGCCAGCTCACCACCGGGCGGAGGTGGGACTGAAGCTTTCTTT.

The rearrangement joins TRBV3-1 (or the pseudogene TRBV3-2) to TRBJ2-1; no firm D call. This CDR3 is built from 14 residues. Germline V gene sequence: CDR1 LGHDT, CDR2 YNNKEL (reference sequence). V lost 5 bases, J lost 8 bases, and 16 bases lay in between. CDR3 coding DNA: TGTGCCAGCAGCAGAAGTGGCCTGCATGATGAGCAGTTCTTC. This encodes CASSRSGLHDEQFF.

J is TRBJ1-5 and V is TRBV5-5; 8 bases are a match to TRBD1. This CDR3 has 15 residues. The V gene's germline CDR1 is SGHKS and CDR2 YYEKEE (reference sequence). V shed 5 bases, J shed 0 bases, and the junction held 4 bases outside the gene matches. The CDR3 nucleotides read TGTGCCAGCAGGGACAGGGCCTATAGCAATCAGCCCCAGCATTTT. This encodes CASRDRAYSNQPQHF. The full variable domain, in which reference TRBV5-5 and TRBJ1-5 provide the parts outside the CDR3, is DAGVTQSPTHLIKTRGQQVTLRCSPISGHKSVSWYQQVLGQGPQFIFQYYEKEERGRGNFPDRFSARQFPNYSSELNVNALLLGDSALYLCASRDRAYSNQPQHFGDGTRLSIL.

The chain carries TRBV19 and TRBJ2-2; TRBD2 matches at 9 bases. The junction had 5 bases not matched to a gene; V was cut back by 6 bases and J by 6 bases. Germline CDR1 LNHDA, CDR2 SQIVND (reference sequence). The length of the CDR3 is 14 residues. This CDR3 reads CASRDAGGPGELFF. CDR3 bases: TGTGCCAGTAGAGACGCGGGGGGGCCCGGGGAGCTGTTTTTT.